These 27 T cell receptor beta chains were sequenced from one sample in a study of CD8 T cells in Susac syndrome. RNA was extracted with the RNeasy kit, and a quantity of about 0.45 to 1 ug was reverse transcribed using random hexamers. TCRdb ran MiXCR on the immunoSEQ multiplex PCR reads and lists one entry per CDR3 protein. This sample has over 350,000 distinct CDR3 sequences, with about 85% found just once. Sequences were obtained from CD8+ T cells from PBMCs. These receptors came from a human donor with multiple sclerosis.

The chain is built from TRBV19 and TRBJ1-2; 8 nucleotides line up with TRBD1. CDR3 length equals 13 residues. Germline V gene lookup returns CDR1 LNHDA and CDR2 SQIVND (reference sequence). V was clipped by 9 bases and J by 6 bases; unmatched bases: 9. In DNA, the CDR3 is TGTGCCAGCAAAGCCAAGACAGGGGATGGCTACACCTTC. Its translation: CASKAKTGDGYTF.

The genes are TRBV30 and TRBJ2-7; 11 bases fit TRBD2. The CDR3 has 14 amino acids. Per germline, CDR1 GTSNPN and CDR2 SVGIG (reference sequence). J gave up 3 bases and V 5 bases, and 6 bases lay outside the gene matches. The CDR3 here is CAWASGTSGYEQYF. DNA for the CDR3: TGTGCCTGGGCTTCCGGGACTAGCGGCTACGAGCAGTACTTC.

J is TRBJ1-1 and V is TRBV6-1, with D perhaps TRBD1 (6 bases). V dropped 6 bases and J dropped 6 bases, with 11 bases sitting between them. This CDR3 comprises 12 residues. Looked up from germline, CDR1 is MNHNS and CDR2 is SASEGT. CDR3 region: CASSLNRAEAFF. CDR3 DNA sequence: TGTGCCAGCAGCCTTAACAGGGCTGAAGCTTTCTTT.

The chain recombines TRBV7-2 with TRBJ1-6; no clear D gene. Germline loops: CDR1 SGHTA, CDR2 FQGNSA. V lost 3 bases and J lost 2, with 8 bases in between. This CDR3 has 15 residues. Written as DNA, the CDR3 is TGTGCCAGCAGCTTCGGCACGACCTATAATTCACCCCTCCACTTT. It codes for CASSFGTTYNSPLHF.

This clonotype was detected a few times. The CDR3 coding sequence is TGCAGTGCCCCTGGTCTGGACGAGCAGTACTTC. Translated, it gives CSAPGLDEQYF. The rearrangement links TRBV20-1 to TRBJ2-7; D ambiguous. Germline V gene data show CDR1 as DFQATT and CDR2 as SNEGSKA (reference sequence). The CDR3 contains 11 residues. Trimming pared 6 bases from V and 5 bases from J, leaving 11 bases between.

The rearrangement uses TRBV10-3 and TRBJ2-7, with a tentative D call TRBD2 (5 bases). There are 14 residues in the CDR3. Trimming stripped 6 bases from V and 2 bases from J, with 14 bases between. Per the germline V gene, CDR1 is ENHRY and CDR2 is SYGVKD. The CDR3 DNA reads TGTGCCATCAGACCAGTGGAGGTAACCTACGAGCAGTACTTC. Its translation is CAIRPVEVTYEQYF.

V and J are TRBV9 and TRBJ2-3, with 7 bases identical to TRBD1. The CDR3 length is 14 residues. From germline, CDR1 is SGDLS and CDR2 YYNGEE. With V trimmed by 7 bases and J by 1 base, 6 bases remained unmatched. The CDR3 reads CASDRVVGTDTQYF. CDR3 sequence (DNA): TGTGCCAGCGACAGGGTGGTTGGCACAGATACGCAGTATTTT. Supplemented by reference TRBV9 and TRBJ2-3, the full variable domain reads DSGVTQTPKHLITATGQRVTLRCSPRSGDLSVYWYQQSLDQGLQFLIQYYNGEERAKGNILERFSAQQFPDLHSELNLSSLELGDSALYFCASDRVVGTDTQYFGPGTRLTVL.

This chain uses TRBV30 with TRBJ2-7; the D is unclear. Germline-derived CDR1 and CDR2 are GTSNPN and SVGIG (reference sequence). Trimming took 0 bases from V and 6 from J, leaving 6 bases between them. The CDR3 is 11 residues long. The CDR3 here is CAWSVRREQYF. For the CDR3, the DNA is TGTGCCTGGAGTGTGAGACGCGAGCAGTACTTC.

CDR3 residues: CASSLNGATSYEQYF. Here the CDR3 DNA reads TGTGCCAGCAGCTTGAATGGGGCAACCTCCTACGAGCAGTACTTC. The chain carries TRBV5-6 and TRBJ2-7, with a possible D match to TRBD1 (5 bases). The V gene's germline CDR1 is SGHDT and CDR2 YYEEEE. The CDR3 has 15 residues. V lost 1 base and J 0 bases, leaving 11 bases between the germline ends. Variable domain in full (rest from reference TRBV5-6 and TRBJ2-7): DAGVTQSPTHLIKTRGQQVTLRCSPKSGHDTVSWYQQALGQGPQFIFQYYEEEERQRGNFPDRFSGHQFPNYSSELNVNALLLGDSALYLCASSLNGATSYEQYFGPGTRLTVT.

The chain is built from TRBV11-2 and TRBJ1-1; D unresolved. Germline CDR1 reads SGHAT; CDR2 reads FQNNGV. The CDR3 consists of 16 residues. Between the trimmed V and J ends, which lost 0 bases and 1 base, there was a span of 12 bases. CDR3 region: CASSLDREGGNTEAFF. CDR3 nucleotide sequence: TGTGCCAGCAGCTTAGATCGGGAGGGAGGGAACACTGAAGCTTTCTTT.

The V call is TRBV4-2, the J call TRBJ2-6, with 8 bases lining up with TRBD1. Germline loops: CDR1 LGHNA, CDR2 YNFKEQ. The CDR3 is 19 amino acids. The trim removed 1 base at V and 2 bases at J, leaving 10 bases unmatched. The chain's CDR3 is CASSQGQGARLAGANVLTF. DNA for the CDR3: TGTGCCAGCAGCCAAGGTCAGGGGGCGCGGTTAGCTGGGGCCAACGTCCTGACTTTC.

The chain employs TRBV7-9 and TRBJ2-5; D unclear. Looked up from germline, CDR1 is SEHNR and CDR2 is FQNEAQ (reference sequence). The CDR3 has 15 amino acids. V dropped 1 base and J dropped 0 bases, with 9 bases sitting between them. Written as DNA, the CDR3 is TGTGCCAGCAGCTTAGAAACGGCTTACCAAGAGACCCAGTACTTC. It encodes CASSLETAYQETQYF.

The V gene is TRBV12-3 or TRBV12-4, the J gene TRBJ1-2; D is undetermined. The CDR3 spans 12 residues. Trimming cost V 7 bases and J 8 bases, with 14 bases left between them. The CDR3 loop is CASIAPTGGYTF. CDR3 nucleotides: TGTGCCAGCATAGCACCGACGGGCGGCTACACCTTC.

The chain joins TRBV29-1 to TRBJ2-5, with D possibly being TRBD2 (6 bases). Germline V gene data show CDR1 as SQVTM and CDR2 as ANQGSEA. Trimming shortened V by 2 bases and J by 4 bases, and 11 bases separated the two germline ends. This CDR3 has 13 amino acids. CDR3 DNA: TGCAGCGTTGAAACGGGAGTAGTAGAGACCCAGTACTTC. Protein: CSVETGVVETQYF.

Written as DNA, the CDR3 is TGTGCCAGCAGCCCACATCAGGGAGACAGCAATCAGCCCCAGCATTTT. Translation: CASSPHQGDSNQPQHF. The chain couples TRBV7-6 to TRBJ1-5; a possible D gene is TRBD1 (5 bases). The germline V gene encodes CDR1 SGHVS and CDR2 FNYEAQ. V shed 5 bases and J shed 1 base, with 15 bases lying between them. This CDR3 region has 16 residues.

The count of this clonotype is one. The chain recombines TRBV28 with TRBJ2-2; possible D gene TRBD2, 5 bases. Germline loops: CDR1 MDHEN, CDR2 SYDVKM. Trimming removed 7 bases at V and 6 bases at J, with 15 bases between. There are 14 residues in the CDR3. This CDR3 is CASKLGYPAGELFF. DNA of the CDR3: TGTGCCAGCAAACTAGGATACCCCGCCGGGGAGCTGTTTTTT.

The chain has TRBV3-1 and TRBJ1-2; TRBD1 matches 10 bases. Losses at the gene ends were 1 base for V and 10 bases for J; bases not matched to a gene: 3. The CDR3 consists of 13 residues. Germline values: CDR1 LGHDT, CDR2 YNNKEL (reference sequence). CDR3 sequence (DNA): TGTGCCAGCAGCCAAGGGACAGGGGGAGCCTACACCTTC. This encodes CASSQGTGGAYTF. The full variable domain, its missing parts supplied by reference TRBV3-1 and TRBJ1-2, is DTAVSQTPKYLVTQMGNDKSIKCEQNLGHDTMYWYKQDSKKFLKIMFSYNNKELIINETVPNRFSPKSPDKAHLNLHINSLELGDSAVYFCASSQGTGGAYTFGSGTRLTVV.

This rearrangement joins TRBV4-1 to TRBJ2-3, with a possible D match to TRBD1 (6 bases). The V end was cut by 0 bases, the J end by 2 bases, with 12 bases between. Germline V gene sequence: CDR1 MGHRA, CDR2 YSYEKL. The CDR3 covers 16 residues. CDR3 sequence reads: CASSQDETGSTDTQYF. The CDR3 bases are TGCGCCAGCAGCCAAGATGAGACAGGCTCCACAGATACGCAGTATTTT.

The genes are TRBV7-9 and TRBJ1-2; D remains ambiguous. Trimming removed 1 base at V and 8 bases at J, with 14 bases between. The CDR3 extends over 14 amino acids. Looked up from germline, CDR1 is SEHNR and CDR2 is FQNEAQ (reference sequence). DNA of the CDR3: TGTGCCAGCAGCTTAGAGTCTGTATCCTGGGGCTACACCTTC. It is translated as CASSLESVSWGYTF.

The sample holds a few counts of this clonotype. This chain joins TRBV25-1 and TRBJ2-7; 8 bases fit TRBD1. The CDR3 consists of 12 residues. Germline CDR1 MGHDK, CDR2 SYGVNS. V lost 9 bases to trimming and J lost 3 bases; unmatched junction nucleotides: 4. CDR3 bases: TGTGCCAGTACAGGGGGGAGCTACGAGCAGTACTTC. It is translated as CASTGGSYEQYF.

V is TRBV3-1 and J is TRBJ2-5; D is possibly TRBD1 (5 bases). With 0 bases removed from V and 3 bases from J, the gap between germline ends came to 17 bases. This CDR3 comprises 17 residues. Germline CDR1 reads LGHDT; CDR2 reads YNNKEL (reference sequence). DNA of the CDR3: TGTGCCAGCAGCCAAGATTCGGCACAGGTGACGAAAGAGACCCAGTACTTC. Protein: CASSQDSAQVTKETQYF.

The rearrangement uses TRBV5-4 and TRBJ1-1; no clear D. CDR3 length equals 12 residues. CDR1 is SGHNT, CDR2 YYREEE, per germline (reference sequence). Trimming stripped 10 bases from V and 2 bases from J, with 12 bases between. CDR3 sequence reads: CAQGRANTEAFF. The CDR3 region has the DNA TGTGCCCAAGGAAGGGCCAACACTGAAGCTTTCTTT.

The CDR3 sequence is CASSRLFPGQGLFNNEQFF. As DNA, the CDR3 is TGTGCCAGCAGTCGTCTTTTCCCGGGACAGGGGCTTTTCAACAATGAGCAGTTCTTC. The rearrangement uses TRBV12-3 or TRBV12-4 and TRBJ2-1, with 10 bases matching TRBD1. V lost 5 bases to trimming and J lost 5 bases; unmatched junction nucleotides: 18. This CDR3 is 19 amino acids long.

The chain joins TRBV28 to TRBJ1-5, with 7 positions matching TRBD1. The germline V gene has CDR1 MDHEN and CDR2 SYDVKM. The CDR3 extends over 13 amino acids. Trimming took 3 bases from V and 7 from J; bases not matched to a gene: 3. As DNA, the CDR3 is TGTGCCAGCAGTTTGGACAGGTGGCAGCCCCAGCATTTT. It specifies CASSLDRWQPQHF.

The V and J genes are TRBV4-1 and TRBJ1-1, with D perhaps TRBD1 (5 bases). Trimming pared 1 base from V and 0 bases from J, leaving 9 bases between. This CDR3 contains 15 residues. Germline CDR1 is MGHRA and CDR2 is YSYEKL. The chain's CDR3 is CASSQGGYMNTEAFF. CDR3 in DNA: TGCGCCAGCAGCCAAGGGGGGTACATGAACACTGAAGCTTTCTTT.

The V call is TRBV12-3 or TRBV12-4, the J call TRBJ1-5; D gene ambiguous. The CDR3 is 15 residues long. V lost 6 bases and J 3 bases, leaving 15 bases between the germline ends. The CDR3 region has the DNA TGTGCCAGCAGCCTCGATCCAACCCTCAATCAGCCCCAGCATTTT. Protein product: CASSLDPTLNQPQHF.

The J gene is TRBJ2-3, the V gene TRBV19; TRBD2 matches 9 bases. Germline trimming cut 4 bases from V and 5 bases from J; bases unmatched to any gene: 10. Germline V lookup: CDR1 LNHDA, CDR2 SQIVND (reference sequence). The CDR3 totals 16 residues. In DNA form, the CDR3 reads TGTGCCAGTAGTACCCCTTGGCGGGAGGGCGTAGATACGCAGTATTTT. Translating gives CASSTPWREGVDTQYF.